What follows are 29 T cell receptor beta chains derived from one specimen sequenced in a study of T cells in tumors after PD-1 blockade. Here immunoSEQ multiplex PCR was the method, and the copy in TCRdb shows in-frame clones only, minus some. Among under 40,000 clones listed, about three quarters were seen once. The starting material was PBMCs, obtained after anti-PD-1 treatment. The origin of the receptors is a human donor with basal cell carcinoma.

The chain links TRBV6-5 to TRBJ1-1; no definite D call. Trimming stripped 8 bases from V and 11 bases from J, with 18 bases between. Germline V CDR1 and CDR2: MNHEY, SVGAGI. The CDR3 totals 12 residues. Here the CDR3 DNA reads TGTGCCAGCCGCGGAGGGTCCCGTGGGGCTTTCTTT. It codes for CASRGGSRGAFF.

V usage is TRBV14 and J usage is TRBJ1-2; 7 bases fit TRBD1. This CDR3 comprises 14 residues. The V and J ends lost 6 bases and 7 bases, in that order; junction bases with no gene match: 11. The germline V gene encodes CDR1 SGHDN and CDR2 FVKESK. As DNA, the CDR3 is TGTGCCAGCAGTCTCCCGGGACAGAATTCTGGCTACACCTTC. Translation: CASSLPGQNSGYTF.

V gene TRBV19 combines with J gene TRBJ2-2; 8 bases map to TRBD2. Trimming took 3 bases from V and 5 from J; bases not matched to a gene: 11. Germline CDR1 and CDR2: LNHDA and SQIVND (reference sequence). This CDR3 spans 17 amino acids. CDR3 nucleotides: TGTGCCAGTAGTATCCGAACCAGCGGGGGTGGGACCGGGGAGCTGTTTTTT. It encodes CASSIRTSGGGTGELFF.

The rearrangement links TRBV30 to TRBJ2-1; 7 nucleotides align to TRBD1. CDR3 length: 12 amino acids. Germline assignment: CDR1 GTSNPN and CDR2 SVGIG (reference sequence). V dropped 5 bases and J dropped 3; count of bases not matched to a gene: 1. The CDR3 sequence: CAWWDSYNEQFF. The CDR3 DNA reads TGTGCCTGGTGGGACAGCTACAATGAGCAGTTCTTC.

This clone was detected a few times. The chain has TRBV7-9 and TRBJ1-2, with D unclear. Germline V lookup: CDR1 SEHNR, CDR2 FQNEAQ (reference sequence). Trimming took off 2 bases at V and 1 base at J, with 8 bases between the two ends. This CDR3 comprises 14 residues. The CDR3 loop reads CASSLKEGNYGYTF. The CDR3 DNA reads as TGTGCCAGCAGCTTAAAGGAGGGTAACTATGGCTACACCTTC.

The V and J genes are TRBV12-5 and TRBJ1-5; D perhaps matches TRBD1 (6 bases). Germline V gives CDR1 LGHNT, CDR2 FRNRAP. The CDR3 is 14 amino acids. V was pared by 9 bases and J by 6 bases, with 18 bases between. CDR3 region: CASLKGGGTQPQHF. The CDR3 DNA sequence: TGTGCTAGCCTTAAGGGGGGGGGTACTCAGCCCCAGCATTTT.

The chain recombines TRBV30 with TRBJ1-2; 10 positions agree with TRBD1. Germline V gene data show CDR1 as GTSNPN and CDR2 as SVGIG (reference sequence). Trimming took 5 bases from V and 3 from J; bases not matched to a gene: 0. The CDR3 has 12 residues. In nucleotides, the CDR3 is TGTGCCTGGGGGACAGGGGACTATGGCTACACCTTC. It specifies CAWGTGDYGYTF.

V gene TRBV19 combines with J gene TRBJ1-2; tentative D call: TRBD1 (5 bases). Trimming stripped 5 bases from V and 3 bases from J, with 13 bases between. Looked up from germline, CDR1 is LNHDA and CDR2 is SQIVND (reference sequence). The CDR3 has 14 amino acids. CDR3 sequence reads: CASSSWGRDYGYTF. In DNA, the CDR3 is TGTGCCAGTAGTTCCTGGGGCCGTGACTATGGCTACACCTTC.

This chain links TRBV19 with TRBJ2-3; 7 nucleotides agree with TRBD2. This CDR3 is built from 15 residues. The V segment lost 3 bases and the J segment 9 bases; nucleotides outside the gene matches: 12. Germline V gene lookup returns CDR1 LNHDA and CDR2 SQIVND (reference sequence). In DNA form, the CDR3 reads TGTGCCAGTAGTATGAATTGGGACTATACAGGAACGCAGTATTTT. Protein: CASSMNWDYTGTQYF.

The V and J genes are TRBV27 and TRBJ1-6; D remains ambiguous. Trimming removed 0 bases from V and 10 bases from J, with 19 bases in between. Germline assignment: CDR1 MNHEY and CDR2 SMNVEV (reference sequence). CDR3 length equals 17 residues. The CDR3 DNA is TGTGCCAGCAGTTTATCGTTTACCGGAACGCTCGGGTCACCCCTCCACTTT. Protein: CASSLSFTGTLGSPLHF.

Ten or more counts support this clone. This sequence joins TRBV9 and TRBJ1-6; no firm D call. Germline lookup yields CDR1 SGDLS and CDR2 YYNGEE. Trimming shortened V by 4 bases and J by 3 bases, and 14 bases separated the two germline ends. This CDR3 spans 16 amino acids. This chain's CDR3 is CASSHPAGIYNSPLHF. CDR3 DNA sequence: TGTGCCAGCAGCCATCCCGCCGGTATCTATAATTCACCCCTCCACTTT.

This sequence joins TRBV5-4 and TRBJ1-2; a weak D match, TRBD1 (5 bases). Trimming shortened V by 0 bases and J by 8 bases, and 17 bases separated the two germline ends. Germline CDR1 reads SGHNT; CDR2 reads YYREEE (reference sequence). The CDR3 has 15 residues. The CDR3 region has the DNA TGTGCCAGCAGCTTGGCCGTCGGGGGAGTGAGAGGCTACACCTTC. It codes for CASSLAVGGVRGYTF.

V gene TRBV4-3 combines with J gene TRBJ1-5; tentative D call: TRBD1 (6 bases). Germline CDR1 and CDR2: LGHNA and YSLEER. This CDR3 is built from 15 residues. Trimming shortened V by 1 base and J by 3 bases, and 10 bases separated the two germline ends. The CDR3 DNA sequence: TGCGCCAGCAGCCAAGTACAGGGTGCCAATCAGCCCCAGCATTTT. Encoded protein: CASSQVQGANQPQHF.

The chain carries TRBV28 and TRBJ2-6; either TRBD1 or TRBD2 may fit D (6 bases each). The germline CDR1 and CDR2 sequences are MDHEN and SYDVKM. The germline V and J ends were trimmed by 6 bases and 4 bases, with 16 bases remaining between them. This CDR3 spans 16 amino acids. In DNA, the CDR3 is TGTGCCAGCAGAAACACAGGGACTTACGGGGCCAACGTCCTGACTTTC. Its translation is CASRNTGTYGANVLTF. Drawing the rest from reference TRBV28 and TRBJ2-6, the complete variable domain is DVKVTQSSRYLVKRTGEKVFLECVQDMDHENMFWYRQDPGLGLRLIYFSYDVKMKEKGDIPEGYSVSREKKERFSLILESASTNQTSMYLCASRNTGTYGANVLTFGAGSRLTVL.

The chain couples TRBV19 to TRBJ2-5; D uncertain. The V end was cut by 5 bases, the J end by 0 bases, with 10 bases between. The germline V gene encodes CDR1 LNHDA and CDR2 SQIVND (reference sequence). This CDR3 is 14 amino acids long. CDR3 region: CASSLQLYQETQYF. CDR3 DNA sequence: TGTGCCAGTAGTCTCCAACTGTACCAAGAGACCCAGTACTTC. Full variable domain (remainder filled in from reference TRBV19 and TRBJ2-5): DGGITQSPKYLFRKEGQNVTLSCEQNLNHDAMYWYRQDPGQGLRLIYYSQIVNDFQKGDIAEGYSVSREKKESFPLTVTSAQKNPTAFYLCASSLQLYQETQYFGPGTRLLVL.

This chain connects TRBV29-1 to TRBJ2-2; D perhaps matches TRBD1 (6 bases). Germline V lookup: CDR1 SQVTM, CDR2 ANQGSEA. This CDR3 is built from 13 residues. V was trimmed by 3 bases and J by 4 bases, leaving 9 bases between them. CDR3 amino acids: CSVDKQGTGELFF. The CDR3 DNA reads TGCAGCGTTGATAAACAGGGCACCGGGGAGCTGTTTTTT.

The chain is built from TRBV29-1 and TRBJ1-3, with D uncertain. Germline CDR1 is SQVTM and CDR2 is ANQGSEA. Trimming cost V 2 bases and J 9 bases, with 8 bases left between them. This CDR3 has 11 amino acids. The CDR3 DNA is TGCAGCGTTGAATGGCAGCTCACCATATATTTT. As protein: CSVEWQLTIYF.

The CDR3 sequence: CASSLTLTRAGGPRDTQYF. The CDR3 coding sequence is TGTGCCAGCAGTTTGACCCTGACTAGAGCGGGGGGGCCTAGGGATACGCAGTATTTT. This rearrangement joins TRBV11-2 to TRBJ2-3; 10 nucleotides match TRBD2. V shed 6 bases and J 6 bases; nucleotides not matched to a gene: 21. Germline V gene data show CDR1 as SGHAT and CDR2 as FQNNGV. The CDR3 extends over 19 amino acids.

By share, this clone ranks as medium-sized. The chain joins TRBV6-5 to TRBJ1-6, with D perhaps TRBD1 (6 bases). Deletions cut 6 bases from V and 10 bases from J, with 19 bases between. Germline loops: CDR1 MNHEY, CDR2 SVGAGI. The CDR3 is made up of 15 amino acids. The CDR3 protein is CASSTGSESRSPLHF. The CDR3 bases are TGTGCCAGCAGCACAGGGAGTGAGTCTCGGTCACCCCTCCACTTT.

The J gene is TRBJ2-4, the V gene TRBV5-1, with D maybe TRBD2 (5 bases). The germline V and J ends were trimmed by 4 bases and 4 bases, with 15 bases remaining between them. The CDR3 loop spans 15 amino acids. Germline V gene lookup returns CDR1 SGHRS and CDR2 YFSETQ. CDR3 amino acids: CASSAPGKDKNIQYF. In DNA form, the CDR3 reads TGCGCCAGCAGCGCGCCGGGAAAAGATAAAAACATTCAGTACTTC.

The rearrangement uses TRBV6-1 and TRBJ1-2, with D possibly TRBD1 on 6 matching bases. Germline CDR1 MNHNS, CDR2 SASEGT. There are 13 residues in the CDR3. Trimming left V 3 bases short and J 5 bases short, with 10 bases between. The CDR3 spells CASSDPDSYGYTF. CDR3 in DNA: TGTGCCAGCAGTGACCCGGACAGTTATGGCTACACCTTC.

This chain links TRBV7-3 with TRBJ2-1; 11 nucleotides match TRBD2. CDR1 and CDR2 (germline): SGHTA, FQGTGA. The CDR3 is made up of 13 amino acids. Trimming removed 5 bases from V and 8 bases from J; junction bases left unmatched: 2. The CDR3 protein is CASSTSGGYEQFF. The CDR3 bases are TGTGCCAGCAGCACTAGCGGGGGCTATGAGCAGTTCTTC.

The V gene is TRBV3-1 (or the pseudogene TRBV3-2), the J gene TRBJ2-5, with D hard to call. The ends were cut back, 4 bases at V and 1 base at J, with 10 bases in the middle. Germline CDR1 and CDR2: LGHDT and YNNKEL (reference sequence). The CDR3 consists of 14 residues. This CDR3 reads CASSLQPPQETQYF. DNA of the CDR3: TGTGCCAGCAGCCTACAGCCTCCCCAAGAGACCCAGTACTTC.

The rearrangement links TRBV6-5 to TRBJ1-1, with D perhaps TRBD1 (5 bases). The CDR3 extends over 14 amino acids. V was clipped by 2 bases and J by 1 base, with 8 bases between them. Germline loops: CDR1 MNHEY, CDR2 SVGAGI. In DNA, the CDR3 is TGTGCCAGCAGTTACGACAGCTCGAACACTGAAGCTTTCTTT. Encoded protein: CASSYDSSNTEAFF.

The rearrangement links TRBV19 to TRBJ2-5; D remains ambiguous. In germline, CDR1 is LNHDA, CDR2 SQIVND (reference sequence). V was pared by 3 bases and J by 7 bases, with 15 bases between. The CDR3 extends over 14 amino acids. The CDR3 bases are TGTGCCAGTAGTATTAATTCCGGGTTGGGGACCCAGTACTTC. Translation gives CASSINSGLGTQYF.

This clone occurred a few times. The CDR3 loop is CAWTARDFYEQYF. The DNA for the CDR3 is TGTGCCTGGACGGCCAGAGACTTCTACGAGCAGTACTTC. J is TRBJ2-7 and V is TRBV30, with D hard to call. V lost 4 bases, J lost 3 bases, and 13 bases lay in between. This CDR3 comprises 13 residues. In germline, CDR1 is GTSNPN, CDR2 SVGIG (reference sequence).

The chain combines TRBV7-6 with TRBJ2-3; the D gene is possibly TRBD2 (6 bases). The CDR3 extends over 14 amino acids. CDR1 SGHVS and CDR2 FNYEAQ come from the germline V gene. Trimming removed 1 base at V and 5 bases at J, with 10 bases between. For the CDR3, the DNA is TGTGCCAGCAGCTTAGGGGCCGGGGGAGATACGCAGTATTTT. This translates into CASSLGAGGDTQYF.

The rearrangement links TRBV6-2 or TRBV6-3 to TRBJ1-1, with a possible D match to TRBD1 (5 bases). Germline assignment: CDR1 MNHEY and CDR2 SVGEGT. The length of the CDR3 is 15 residues. Trimming removed 5 bases at V and 1 base at J, with 14 bases between. The CDR3 loop is CASSPRAGRNTEAFF. In nucleotides, the CDR3 is TGTGCCAGCAGTCCGCGGGCAGGGCGGAACACTGAAGCTTTCTTT.

The chain carries TRBV20-1 and TRBJ2-7; 8 positions agree with TRBD2. The germline V gene has CDR1 DFQATT and CDR2 SNEGSKA (reference sequence). V trimming: 3 bases; J trimming: 1 base; junction bases outside the gene matches: 5. The CDR3 contains 14 residues. CDR3 in amino acids: CSASETGGSYEQYF. In DNA, the CDR3 is TGCAGTGCTAGTGAAACGGGGGGGTCCTACGAGCAGTACTTC.